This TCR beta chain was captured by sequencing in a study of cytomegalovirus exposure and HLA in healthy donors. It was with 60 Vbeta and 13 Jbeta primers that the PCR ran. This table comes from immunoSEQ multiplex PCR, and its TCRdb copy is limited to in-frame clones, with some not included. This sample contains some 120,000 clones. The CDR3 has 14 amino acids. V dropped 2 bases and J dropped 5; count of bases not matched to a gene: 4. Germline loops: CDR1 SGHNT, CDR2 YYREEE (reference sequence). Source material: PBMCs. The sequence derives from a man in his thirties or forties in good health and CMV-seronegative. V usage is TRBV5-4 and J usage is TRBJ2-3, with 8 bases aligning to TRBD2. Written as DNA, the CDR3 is TGTGCCAGCAGCTTACTAGCGGCCGGAGATACGCAGTATTTT. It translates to CASSLLAAGDTQYF.